This T cell receptor (beta chain) is from a study of patients and donors after allogeneic stem cell transplantation. The CDR3 is 17 amino acids. J was trimmed by 1 base and V by 0 bases; bases with no gene match: 5. CDR1 is LGHNA and CDR2 is YNFKEQ in the germline V gene. TCRdb processed the RT-PCR reads anew with MiXCR; each CDR3 protein has one entry. This table holds approximately 410,000 distinct CDR3 sequences, around 15% found once. Sequencing used blood, either unsorted or a sorted T cell fraction (not recorded which). The rearrangement uses TRBV4-2 and TRBJ2-2; TRBD2 aligns across 7 bases. This clonotype was sampled from a human donor who was either an allogeneic HSCT recipient or a stem cell or donor lymphocyte infusion donor (not recorded which). It is not recorded whose cells these are; they may come from a transplant donor. The CDR3 sequence: CASSQEGLAGNTGELFF. The CDR3 coding sequence is TGTGCCAGCAGCCAAGAGGGGTTAGCGGGGAACACCGGGGAGCTGTTTTTT.